This T cell receptor (beta chain) was captured in a study of blood T cell repertoires in COVID-19 (dated by TCRdb to 2019 to 2021). For the study in its entirety: Samples covering the acute and convalescent phases of COVID-19 were provided by collaborators in the United States, Italy and Spain. The prospective study material was composed of cDNA or gDNA derived from T cells, B-cell-depleted T cells, or PBMCs. The dataset comprised deeply sampled blood TCRbeta repertoires from subjects exposed to, actively infected with, or recovered from COVID-19. A freely available public database, intended as a resource for researchers studying the immune response to SARS-CoV-2, is where the repertoires were released. Samples came from the ongoing ImmuneRACE study (first 160 participants) plus 1,254 subjects from 6 global collaborators. Nearly every sample came with metadata listing a de-identified subject ID, COVID-19 status, age in years and sex. Where HLA class I and class II types were available, the types were taken from metadata supplied by the sample provider, not from assay-based typing.

This clone was detected only once. Its antigen remains unidentified. No clone much larger than this one lies a single base away; base qualities are absent. The research as a whole found: How much clinical and demographic metadata was included differed by source and by participant, and the metadata was provided uncurated.

The immunoSEQ Assay, a bias-controlled multiplex PCR, was used to amplify TCRbeta CDR3 regions from genomic DNA. Per the source publication's procedure: Within the assay, amplification of reference gene primers was used to estimate how many nucleated cells each sample contained. Sequence reads were collapsed and filtered to measure the absolute abundance of every unique TCRbeta CDR3 rearrangement. For each sample, productive Simpson clonality was calculated as the square root of Simpson's diversity index over productive rearrangements. Drawn from immuneACCESS, this table holds only the in-frame rearrangements with V and J called that TCRdb kept. Clones are partly lost; checked studies trace under half to an unresolved V gene and leave the rest unexplained. Clone size and V and J calls were adopted from that table, with D and trimming inferred from the DNA. A total of around 340,000 clones appear in this sample, 85% to 90% of them only once. The leading ten clones occupy 0.95% to 1.1% of the sample.

Participants in the prospective study were enrolled through a virtual design, were aged about 18 to 89 years, and lived in fewer than 30 United States geographic areas. Cohort assignment in the prospective study relied on participant-reported clinical history from a screening survey and a study questionnaire. A participant counted as exposed if, within 2 weeks of entering the study, that participant had been in contact with someone who had a PCR-confirmed or clinician-diagnosed COVID-19 case. In the prospective study, mobile phlebotomists collected whole blood, serum and a nasopharyngeal or oropharyngeal swab from each participant. Over an approximately 2-month period, participants in the prospective study had the option of providing additional blood draws and questionnaires. Before DNA extraction, blood samples from the prospective study were shipped at room temperature or frozen. The cysteine opens and the phenylalanine closes a CDR3 of 15 amino acids. Just the 45-base CDR3 DNA is kept, in frame starting at base 1. CDR1 SEHNR and CDR2 FQNEAQ were looked up in the germline V gene (reference sequence). The junction shows trimming of 5 bases on V and 8 bases on J, plus 19 bases between the germline ends.

The chain links TRBV7-9 with TRBJ2-1; perhaps TRBD2 is the D gene, with 5 bases matching. The source material was PBMCs or T cells enriched from blood (not recorded which). The receptor's source is a woman aged 25-40 years who had been exposed to COVID-19. The CDR3 in this case is CASSQWHGLLYEQFF. The sequence in DNA is TGTGCCAGCAGCCAATGGCATGGACTCCTCTATGAGCAGTTCTTC.